This T cell receptor beta chain was sequenced for a study of blood T cell repertoires in COVID-19. Study summary: Sites in the United States, Italy and Spain provided acute and convalescent COVID-19 samples.

The V end was cut by 2 bases, the J end by 3 bases, with 13 bases between. The CDR3 spans 15 residues. CDR1 is KGHSH and CDR2 is LQKENI in the germline V gene. Profiling relied on immunoSEQ multiplex PCR, and the TCRdb table lists in-frame clones only, not all of them. Of about 280,000 clones listed, about 90% are singletons. The TCR sequence derives from a woman aged 25 to 45 with COVID-19, enrolled during active disease. This chain links TRBV18 with TRBJ1-1; D might be TRBD1 (6 bases). Specimen: peripheral blood. The CDR3 spells CASSPAGTTHTEAFF. CDR3 DNA: TGTGCCAGCTCACCAGCCGGGACAACCCACACTGAAGCTTTCTTT.